This T cell receptor (beta chain) stems from a study of T cell responses to AZD1222 COVID-19 vaccine (TCRdb year 2021). Study-wide context: TCR sequencing covered more than 230 trial participants: 200 to 220 given two doses of AZD1222 and about 26 given two doses of MenACWY control vaccine. Trial participants were enrolled by age into subgroups of 18-55, 56-69 and 70-plus years, and roughly 150, 30 and 60 TCR-sequenced participants, respectively, were included in these subgroups. The paper's findings and limits, for the study overall: Conclusions about previously exposed vaccinees are limited because only six or seven AZD1222 recipients were SARS-CoV-2 seropositive at baseline. A significant rise in spike-specific TCR breadth and depth was observed after two AZD1222 doses relative to day 0 and relative to MenACWY recipients. Epitopes outside the regions mutated in the B.1.351 and B.1.1.7 variants were reportedly recognized by nearly half of the unique spike-specific TCRs. Participants were mostly white British, with more females than males. The authors suggested clonal diversity may have been underestimated. Vaccine-associated CD4 TCRs spanned the whole spike protein, with dominant responses in regions 160-218 and 743-854. In the small 56-69-year group, the increase in depth fell short of significance, most likely because of low power. Because no samples from the day 14 peak response were available, repertoires could be characterized only after the peak T cell response.

The CDR3 regions of human TCRbeta chains were analyzed by immunosequencing. In the paper's pipeline: Repertoire TCRs were checked for matches against a reference library of SARS-CoV-2-specific TCRs that had been generated using the MIRA antigen-specificity platform. Breadth was defined as the fraction of unique TCRs that were SARS-CoV-2-associated, and depth was defined as the fraction of total T cells that were SARS-CoV-2-associated. Using the MIRA data, every spike-specific TCR was mapped to the spike region that the TCR reacted to and assigned to either a CD4 or a CD8 class. Log10-transformed breadth and depth values were compared by one-way ANOVA with Sidak's multiple comparisons tests. The table comes from immuneACCESS by way of TCRdb, which keeps in-frame sequences with V and J called. Part of the clones is missing from these tables; in studies checked, under half for an unresolved V gene and the rest for unknown reasons. V and J calls plus clone size are reproduced from that table; the DNA served to infer D and trimming. For this sample there are roughly 140,000 clones; 80% to 90% appear just once. More than 6.5% of the sample comes from the top ten.

CDR1 and CDR2 are read off the germline V gene as MDHEN and SYDVKM. V is reduced by 4 bases and J by 2 bases, leaving a spacing of 10 bases between them. The CDR3, cysteine through phenylalanine, is 14 amino acids long. Only the CDR3 region is kept as DNA, spanning 42 bases read in frame from base 1. The intended sense of this specimen's time point label: sample from adult after SARS-CoV-2 infection, after symptom onset. Two convalescent COVID-19 patients, sampled after symptom onset from adults with prior SARS-CoV-2 infection, were also TCR-sequenced for comparison. Comments on this clone: This receptor's antigen is unknown. No much larger clonotype is one base removed from it; base qualities were not supplied.

The sequences come from peripheral blood, collected after recovery from COVID-19. This TCR derives from an adult who had recovered from COVID-19. The chain is encoded by TRBV28 joined to TRBJ2-3; the D region possibly corresponds to TRBD2 (6 bases align). The CDR3 in this case is CASSSGLYTDTQYF. The DNA sequence is TGTGCCAGCAGTTCGGGACTTTACACAGATACGCAGTATTTT. Full variable domain (CDR3 extended with the reference TRBV28 and TRBJ2-3 proteins): DVKVTQSSRYLVKRTGEKVFLECVQDMDHENMFWYRQDPGLGLRLIYFSYDVKMKEKGDIPEGYSVSREKKERFSLILESASTNQTSMYLCASSSGLYTDTQYFGPGTRLTVL.